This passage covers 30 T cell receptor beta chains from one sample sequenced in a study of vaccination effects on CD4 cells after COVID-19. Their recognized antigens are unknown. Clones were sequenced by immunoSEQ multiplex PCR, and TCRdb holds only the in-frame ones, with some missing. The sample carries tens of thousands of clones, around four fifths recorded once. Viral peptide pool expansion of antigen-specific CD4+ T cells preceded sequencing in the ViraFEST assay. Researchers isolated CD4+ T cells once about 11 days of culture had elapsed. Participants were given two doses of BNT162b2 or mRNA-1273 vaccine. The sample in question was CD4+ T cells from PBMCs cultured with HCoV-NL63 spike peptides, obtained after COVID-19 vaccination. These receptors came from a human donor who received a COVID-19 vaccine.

Written as DNA, the CDR3 is TGCGCCAGCAGCCAACTCCCAGGGGGCATATTAGGATCCAAAAACATTCAGTACTTC. Protein product: CASSQLPGGILGSKNIQYF. The chain recombines TRBV4-1 with TRBJ2-4, with 8 bases lining up with TRBD1. There are 19 residues in the CDR3. CDR1 and CDR2 (germline): MGHRA, YSYEKL. The J segment lost 2 bases and the V segment lost 2 bases, leaving 14 bases of the junction unmatched.

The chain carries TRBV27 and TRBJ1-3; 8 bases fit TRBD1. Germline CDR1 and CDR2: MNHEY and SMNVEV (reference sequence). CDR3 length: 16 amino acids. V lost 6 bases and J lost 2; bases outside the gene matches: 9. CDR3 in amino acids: CASSLDGQGTGNTIYF. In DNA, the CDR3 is TGTGCCAGCAGCTTGGACGGACAGGGAACTGGAAACACCATATATTTT.

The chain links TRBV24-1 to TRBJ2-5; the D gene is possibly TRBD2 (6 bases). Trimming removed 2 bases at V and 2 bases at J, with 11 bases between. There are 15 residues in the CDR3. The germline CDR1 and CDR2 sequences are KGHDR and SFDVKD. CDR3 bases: TGTGCCACCAGTGATTCGCGGGGCGGACAAGAGACCCAGTACTTC. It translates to CATSDSRGGQETQYF.

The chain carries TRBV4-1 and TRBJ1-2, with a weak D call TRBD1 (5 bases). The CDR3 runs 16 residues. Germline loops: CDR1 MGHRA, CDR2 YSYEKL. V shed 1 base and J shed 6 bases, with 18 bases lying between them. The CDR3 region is CASSQAEGVGGDGYTF. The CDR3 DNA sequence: TGCGCCAGCAGCCAAGCCGAAGGTGTGGGGGGTGATGGCTACACCTTC.

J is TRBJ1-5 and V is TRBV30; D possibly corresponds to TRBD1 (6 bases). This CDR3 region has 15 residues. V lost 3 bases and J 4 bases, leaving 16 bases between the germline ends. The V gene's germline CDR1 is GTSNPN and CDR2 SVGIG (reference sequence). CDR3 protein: CAWSERTVFNQPQHF. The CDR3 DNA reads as TGTGCCTGGAGCGAACGGACAGTCTTTAATCAGCCCCAGCATTTT.

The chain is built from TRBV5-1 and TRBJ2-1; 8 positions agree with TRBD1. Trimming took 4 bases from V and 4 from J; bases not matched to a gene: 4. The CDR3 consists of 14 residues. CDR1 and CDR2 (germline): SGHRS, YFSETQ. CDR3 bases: TGCGCCAGCAGCCCCACAGGGGGATACAATGAGCAGTTCTTC. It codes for CASSPTGGYNEQFF.

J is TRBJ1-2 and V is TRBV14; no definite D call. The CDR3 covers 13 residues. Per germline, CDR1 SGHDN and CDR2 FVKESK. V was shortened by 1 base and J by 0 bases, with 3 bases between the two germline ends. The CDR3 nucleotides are TGTGCCAGCAGCCAAGGGCCTAACTATGGCTACACCTTC. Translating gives CASSQGPNYGYTF.

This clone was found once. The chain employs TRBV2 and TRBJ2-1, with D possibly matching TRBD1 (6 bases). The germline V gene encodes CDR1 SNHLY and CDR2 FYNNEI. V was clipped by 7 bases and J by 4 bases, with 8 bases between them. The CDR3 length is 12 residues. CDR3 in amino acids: CASNQGYNEQFF. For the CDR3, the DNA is TGTGCCAGCAATCAGGGGTACAATGAGCAGTTCTTC.

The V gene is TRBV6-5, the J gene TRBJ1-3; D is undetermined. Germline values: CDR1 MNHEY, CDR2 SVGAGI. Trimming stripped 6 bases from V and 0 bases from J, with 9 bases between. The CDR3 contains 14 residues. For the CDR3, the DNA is TGTGCCAGCAGCTCTAGTATCTCTGGAAACACCATATATTTT. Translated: CASSSSISGNTIYF.

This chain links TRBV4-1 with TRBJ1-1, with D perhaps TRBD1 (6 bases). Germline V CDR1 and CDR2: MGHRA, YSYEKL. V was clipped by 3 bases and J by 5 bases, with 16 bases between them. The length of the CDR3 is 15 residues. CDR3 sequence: CASSHPGRGRTEAFF. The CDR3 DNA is TGCGCCAGCAGCCACCCGGGCAGGGGAAGGACTGAAGCTTTCTTT.

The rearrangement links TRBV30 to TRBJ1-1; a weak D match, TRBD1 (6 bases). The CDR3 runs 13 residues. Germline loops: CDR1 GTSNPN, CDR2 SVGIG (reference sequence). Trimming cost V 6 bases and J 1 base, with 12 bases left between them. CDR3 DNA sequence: TGTGCCTGTATCAGGGGCGGGAACACTGAAGCTTTCTTT. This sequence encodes CACIRGGNTEAFF.

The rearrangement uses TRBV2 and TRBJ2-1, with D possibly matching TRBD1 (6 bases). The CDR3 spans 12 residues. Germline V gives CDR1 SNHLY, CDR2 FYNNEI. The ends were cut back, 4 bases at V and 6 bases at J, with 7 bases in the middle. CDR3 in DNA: TGTGCCAGCAGTGTACAGGGCAATGAGCAGTTCTTC. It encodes CASSVQGNEQFF.

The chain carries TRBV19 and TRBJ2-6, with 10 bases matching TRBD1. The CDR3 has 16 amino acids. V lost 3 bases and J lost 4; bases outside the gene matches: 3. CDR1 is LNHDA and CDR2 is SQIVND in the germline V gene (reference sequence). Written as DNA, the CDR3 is TGTGCCAGTAGTATGGGGACAGGGGTGGGGGCCAACGTCCTGACTTTC. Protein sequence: CASSMGTGVGANVLTF.

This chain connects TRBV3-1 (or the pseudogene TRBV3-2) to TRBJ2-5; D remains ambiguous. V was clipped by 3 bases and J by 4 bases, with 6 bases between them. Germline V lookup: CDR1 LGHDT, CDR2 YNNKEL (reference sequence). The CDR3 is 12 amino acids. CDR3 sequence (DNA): TGTGCCAGCAGCCAGGACCGAGAGACCCAGTACTTC. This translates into CASSQDRETQYF.

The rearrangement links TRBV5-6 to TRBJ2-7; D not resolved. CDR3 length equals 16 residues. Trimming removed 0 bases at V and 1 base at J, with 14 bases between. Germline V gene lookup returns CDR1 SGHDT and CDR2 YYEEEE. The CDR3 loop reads CASSLDRLGYSYEQYF. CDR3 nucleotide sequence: TGTGCCAGCAGCTTGGACCGTTTAGGTTATTCCTACGAGCAGTACTTC.

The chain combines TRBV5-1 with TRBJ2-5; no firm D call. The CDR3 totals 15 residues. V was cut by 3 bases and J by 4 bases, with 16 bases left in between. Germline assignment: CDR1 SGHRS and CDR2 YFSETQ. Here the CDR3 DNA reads TGCGCCAGCAGCTCTACCGACGCCCCAGGAGAGACCCAGTACTTC. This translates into CASSSTDAPGETQYF.

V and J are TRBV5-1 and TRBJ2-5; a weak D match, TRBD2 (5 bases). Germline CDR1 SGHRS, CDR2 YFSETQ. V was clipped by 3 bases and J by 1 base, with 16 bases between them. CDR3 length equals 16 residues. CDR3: CASSSGPGSGQETQYF. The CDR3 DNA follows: TGCGCCAGCAGCTCGGGCCCGGGCAGCGGCCAAGAGACCCAGTACTTC.

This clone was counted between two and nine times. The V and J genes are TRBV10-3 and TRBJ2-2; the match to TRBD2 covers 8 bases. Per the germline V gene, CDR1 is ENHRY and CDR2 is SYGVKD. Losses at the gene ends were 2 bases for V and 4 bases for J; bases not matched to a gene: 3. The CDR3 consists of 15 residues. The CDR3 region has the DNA TGTGCCATCAGTGAGGGACTAGCTTTCACCGGGGAGCTGTTTTTT. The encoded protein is CAISEGLAFTGELFF.

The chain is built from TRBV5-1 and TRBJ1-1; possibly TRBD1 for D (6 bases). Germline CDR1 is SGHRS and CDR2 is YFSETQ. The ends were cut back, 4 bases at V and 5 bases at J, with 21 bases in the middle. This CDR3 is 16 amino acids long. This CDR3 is CASSDLGVGGRTEAFF. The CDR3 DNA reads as TGCGCCAGCAGCGATCTCGGGGTGGGGGGCAGAACTGAAGCTTTCTTT.

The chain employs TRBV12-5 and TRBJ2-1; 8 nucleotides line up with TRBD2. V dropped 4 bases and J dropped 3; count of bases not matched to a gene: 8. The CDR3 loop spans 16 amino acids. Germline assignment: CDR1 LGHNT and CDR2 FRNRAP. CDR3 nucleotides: TGTGCTAGTGGTTACGCGGGAGGAGCTTACTACAATGAGCAGTTCTTC. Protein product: CASGYAGGAYYNEQFF.

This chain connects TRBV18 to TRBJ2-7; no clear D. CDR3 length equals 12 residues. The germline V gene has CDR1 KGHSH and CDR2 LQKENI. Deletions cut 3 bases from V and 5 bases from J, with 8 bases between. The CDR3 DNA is TGTGCCAGCTCACCGGAGATTAACGAGCAGTACTTC. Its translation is CASSPEINEQYF.

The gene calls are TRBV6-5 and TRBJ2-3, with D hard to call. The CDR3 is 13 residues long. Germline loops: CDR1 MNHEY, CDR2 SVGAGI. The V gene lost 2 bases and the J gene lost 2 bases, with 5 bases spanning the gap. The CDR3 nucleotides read TGTGCCAGCAGTTACAGGTCCACAGATACGCAGTATTTT. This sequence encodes CASSYRSTDTQYF.

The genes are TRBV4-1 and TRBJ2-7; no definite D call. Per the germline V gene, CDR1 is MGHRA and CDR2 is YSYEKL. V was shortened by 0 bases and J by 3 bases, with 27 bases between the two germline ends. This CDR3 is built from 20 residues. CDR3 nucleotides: TGCGCCAGCAGCCAAGATAGCCACCCGCTGGTCGGCGGATCCCACTACGAGCAGTACTTC. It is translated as CASSQDSHPLVGGSHYEQYF.

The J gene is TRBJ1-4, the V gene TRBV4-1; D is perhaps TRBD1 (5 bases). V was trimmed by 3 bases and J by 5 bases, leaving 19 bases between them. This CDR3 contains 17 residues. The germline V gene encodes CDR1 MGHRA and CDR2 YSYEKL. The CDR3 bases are TGCGCCAGCAGCCAGGTCCCGCGGGAGCAGGGCAATGAAAAACTGTTTTTT. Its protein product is CASSQVPREQGNEKLFF.

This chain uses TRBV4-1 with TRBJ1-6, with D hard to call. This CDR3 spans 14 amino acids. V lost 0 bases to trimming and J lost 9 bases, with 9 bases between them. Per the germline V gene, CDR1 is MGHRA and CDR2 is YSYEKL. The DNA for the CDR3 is TGCGCCAGCAGCCAAGAACCCTCCATTTCACCCCTCCACTTT. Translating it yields CASSQEPSISPLHF.

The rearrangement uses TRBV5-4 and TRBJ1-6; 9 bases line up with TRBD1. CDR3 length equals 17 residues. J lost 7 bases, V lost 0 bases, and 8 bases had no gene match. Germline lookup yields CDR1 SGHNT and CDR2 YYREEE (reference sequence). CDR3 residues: CASSLAQQGAMNSPLHF. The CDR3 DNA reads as TGTGCCAGCAGCTTGGCCCAACAGGGGGCAATGAATTCACCCCTCCACTTT.

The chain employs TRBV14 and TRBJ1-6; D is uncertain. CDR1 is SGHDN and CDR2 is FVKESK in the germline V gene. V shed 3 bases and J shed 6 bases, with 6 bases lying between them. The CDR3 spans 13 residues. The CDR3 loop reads CASSQIANSPLHF. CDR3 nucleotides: TGTGCCAGCAGCCAGATCGCTAATTCACCCCTCCACTTT.

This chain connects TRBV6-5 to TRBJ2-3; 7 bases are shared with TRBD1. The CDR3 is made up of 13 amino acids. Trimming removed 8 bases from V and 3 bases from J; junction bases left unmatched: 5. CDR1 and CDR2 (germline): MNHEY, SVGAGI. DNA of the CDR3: TGTGCCAGCCTGAGACAGGGAACAGATACGCAGTATTTT. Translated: CASLRQGTDTQYF.

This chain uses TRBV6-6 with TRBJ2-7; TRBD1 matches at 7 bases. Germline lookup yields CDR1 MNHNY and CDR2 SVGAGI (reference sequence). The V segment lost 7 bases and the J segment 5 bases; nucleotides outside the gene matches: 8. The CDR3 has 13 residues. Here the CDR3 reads CASKKGQGDEQYF. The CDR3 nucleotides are TGTGCCAGCAAGAAGGGCCAGGGGGACGAGCAGTACTTC.

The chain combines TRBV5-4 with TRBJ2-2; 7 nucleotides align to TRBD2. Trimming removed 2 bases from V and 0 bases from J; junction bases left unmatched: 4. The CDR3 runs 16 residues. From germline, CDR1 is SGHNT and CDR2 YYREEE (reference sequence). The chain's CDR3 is CASSLASGTNTGELFF. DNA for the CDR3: TGTGCCAGCAGCTTAGCCAGCGGGACGAACACCGGGGAGCTGTTTTTT.